This TCR beta chain was recovered during a study of blood T cell repertoires in COVID-19. Sequencing used immunoSEQ multiplex PCR; TCRdb keeps in-frame clones, though not all of them. The table has roughly 250,000 clones, 88% seen once. This CDR3 comprises 15 residues. The V and J ends lost 2 bases and 5 bases, in that order; junction bases with no gene match: 7. CDR1 and CDR2 from the germline V gene are LGHDT and YNNKEL (reference sequence). Sequenced material: peripheral blood. This sequence was found in a woman in her thirties with acute or convalescent COVID-19. The chain has TRBV3-1 (or the pseudogene TRBV3-2) and TRBJ2-7, with 9 bases identical to TRBD2. The CDR3 loop is CASSQNGGRANEQYF. CDR3 nucleotides: TGTGCCAGCAGCCAAAATGGCGGGAGGGCCAACGAGCAGTACTTC.